A single sample is the source of the 16 T cell receptor beta chains below, sequenced in a study of T cell repertoires in cytomegalovirus infection. TCRdb reprocessed the reads with MiXCR, giving one entry per CDR3 protein. The table has about 900,000 distinct CDR3 sequences, about a third seen once. Antigen specificity for these receptors is unknown. The starting material was cultured CD8+ T cells from PBMCs, obtained from culture after CMV antigen stimulation. The source is a human donor in good health (CMV status not recorded). Some clones in this sample may be carry-over from other donors' samples.

This clonotype was found a few times. The chain has TRBV6-1 and TRBJ1-2; D call uncertain. The germline V gene has CDR1 MNHNS and CDR2 SASEGT. The CDR3 runs 14 residues. Trimming removed 5 bases from V and 2 bases from J, with 12 bases in between. The CDR3 DNA sequence: TGTGCCAGCAGTCCCCGGGATTGGAACTATGGCTACACCTTC. This codes for CASSPRDWNYGYTF.

The chain uses TRBV10-3 and TRBJ1-2; 9 bases line up with TRBD1. CDR3 length equals 12 residues. Germline V CDR1 and CDR2: ENHRY, SYGVKD. J gave up 6 bases and V 8 bases, and 4 bases lay outside the gene matches. The CDR3 DNA is TGTGCCATCTGGGACAGGGCGGATGGCTACACCTTC. Residues: CAIWDRADGYTF.

This clonotype showed up just a few times. The chain carries TRBV10-3 and TRBJ2-1; possible D gene TRBD1, 5 bases. Germline V gene lookup returns CDR1 ENHRY and CDR2 SYGVKD. The germline V and J ends were trimmed by 9 bases and 6 bases, with 21 bases remaining between them. The length of the CDR3 is 15 residues. The CDR3 bases are TGTGCCATACGAGTTCGACAGCCCTCGGGCAATGAGCAGTTCTTC. Amino acids: CAIRVRQPSGNEQFF.

The rearrangement joins TRBV4-1 to TRBJ2-3; maybe TRBD1 (6 bases). CDR3 size: 17 residues. V gave up 0 bases and J gave up 0 bases, with 13 bases separating them. The germline V gene has CDR1 MGHRA and CDR2 YSYEKL. CDR3: CASSQDMGATSTDTQYF. CDR3 coding DNA: TGCGCCAGCAGCCAAGATATGGGGGCCACTAGCACAGATACGCAGTATTTT.

The J gene is TRBJ2-1, the V gene TRBV6-5; 10 nucleotides match TRBD1. CDR1 and CDR2 from the germline V gene are MNHEY and SVGAGI. J was trimmed by 6 bases and V by 5 bases; bases with no gene match: 4. This CDR3 is built from 14 residues. CDR3 amino acids: CASSIGQGGNEQFF. DNA of the CDR3: TGTGCCAGCAGTATCGGACAGGGGGGCAATGAGCAGTTCTTC.

On this clonotype: This CDR3 is missing its conserved last phenylalanine or tryptophan, likely due to a read error. This chain uses TRBV4-3 with TRBJ1-1; D is undetermined. The ends were cut back, 3 bases at V and 8 bases at J, with 7 bases in the middle. Germline CDR1 reads LGHNA; CDR2 reads YSLEER. The CDR3 has 11 amino acids. The CDR3: CASSHSGEAFL. The CDR3 bases are TGCGCCAGCAGCCATAGTGGCGAAGCTTTCCTT.

Many counts were recorded for this clonotype. The chain combines TRBV7-8 with TRBJ2-7; D is possibly TRBD2 (6 bases). The CDR3 is made up of 16 amino acids. Germline V gene data show CDR1 as SGHVS and CDR2 as FQNEAQ. Trimming removed 5 bases at V and 0 bases at J, with 17 bases between. The CDR3 loop reads CASSPRSRGDSYEQYF. The CDR3 region has the DNA TGTGCCAGCAGCCCACGCTCGCGGGGAGACTCCTACGAGCAGTACTTC.

The chain recombines TRBV6-5 with TRBJ1-3; no definite D call. V lost 0 bases and J 0 bases, leaving 21 bases between the germline ends. CDR3 length equals 20 residues. Germline CDR1 reads MNHEY; CDR2 reads SVGAGI. The CDR3 bases are TGTGCCAGCAGTTACTCCCCCACACCAAAACGGGCAAGCTCTGGAAACACCATATATTTT. Translation gives CASSYSPTPKRASSGNTIYF.

This clonotype has more than one count but fewer than ten. The chain combines TRBV6-5 with TRBJ2-7; D may be TRBD1 or TRBD2 (6 bases each). V was clipped by 4 bases and J by 2 bases, with 9 bases between them. Germline CDR1 and CDR2: MNHEY and SVGAGI. The CDR3 covers 13 residues. CDR3 residues: CASSWGATYEQYV. In DNA form, the CDR3 reads TGTGCCAGCAGTTGGGGGGCGACCTACGAGCAGTACGTC.

This clonotype was counted only a few times. The J gene is TRBJ2-7, the V gene TRBV6-2 or TRBV6-3, with D possibly matching TRBD2 (5 bases). Trimming shortened V by 8 bases and J by 2 bases, and 13 bases separated the two germline ends. CDR3 length equals 13 residues. The germline V gene encodes CDR1 MNHEY and CDR2 SVGEGT. The CDR3 region is CASLQEGTYEQYV. The CDR3 nucleotides read TGTGCCAGCCTACAAGAGGGAACCTACGAGCAGTACGTC.

V is TRBV5-4 and J is TRBJ2-1, with D unresolved. With 9 bases removed from V and 7 bases from J, the gap between germline ends came to 20 bases. CDR3 length: 14 amino acids. CDR1 is SGHNT and CDR2 is YYREEE in the germline V gene (reference sequence). The CDR3 nucleotides read TGTGCCACCCCATCAAAGGATCCCCCAAATGAGCAGTTCTTC. As protein: CATPSKDPPNEQFF.

This chain links TRBV29-1 with TRBJ1-1, with D possibly matching TRBD1 (5 bases). V lost 5 bases to trimming and J lost 3 bases, with 22 bases between them. CDR1 SQVTM and CDR2 ANQGSEA come from the germline V gene. The CDR3 contains 16 residues. The DNA of the CDR3 is TGCAGCGTTCAAGGGGTGGTCGGGAAGATCGACACTGAAGCTTTCTTT. Residues: CSVQGVVGKIDTEAFF. Full variable domain (rest looked up from reference TRBV29-1 and TRBJ1-1): SAVISQKPSRDICQRGTSLTIQCQVDSQVTMMFWYRQQPGQSLTLIATANQGSEATYESGFVIDKFPISRPNLTFSTLTVSNMSPEDSSIYLCSVQGVVGKIDTEAFFGQGTRLTVV.

This clonotype has only a few counts. The V and J genes are TRBV7-2 and TRBJ2-1; 9 nucleotides match TRBD1. This CDR3 region has 15 residues. With 1 base clipped from V and 8 bases from J, the junction kept 6 bases outside the gene matches. Germline CDR1 SGHTA, CDR2 FQGNSA. The CDR3 coding sequence is TGTGCCAGCAGCTTAGACAGGGGGCTGTTTGATGAGCAGTTCTTC. Its translation is CASSLDRGLFDEQFF.

In this sample, this clonotype turned up a few times. The J gene is TRBJ2-1, the V gene TRBV7-3; 7 positions match TRBD2. Germline-derived CDR1 and CDR2 are SGHTA and FQGTGA. The trim removed 3 bases at V and 8 bases at J, leaving 10 bases unmatched. There are 15 residues in the CDR3. Written as DNA, the CDR3 is TGTGCCAGCAGCTTGGGAGGGGTCTCGACTTATGAGCAGTTCTTC. Amino acid sequence: CASSLGGVSTYEQFF.

At least ten counts were recorded for this clonotype. The J gene is TRBJ1-6, the V gene TRBV7-2; D possibly corresponds to TRBD1 (6 bases). The germline V gene has CDR1 SGHTA and CDR2 FQGNSA. Trimming took off 1 base at V and 7 bases at J, with 8 bases between the two ends. The CDR3 is 14 residues long. The CDR3 is CASSLEGDNSPLHF. CDR3 nucleotide sequence: TGTGCCAGCAGCTTAGAGGGGGACAATTCACCCCTCCACTTT.

The chain links TRBV7-9 to TRBJ1-6; TRBD1 agrees at 7 bases. V trimming: 4 bases; J trimming: 3 bases; junction bases outside the gene matches: 6. The CDR3 runs to 16 residues. CDR1 is SEHNR and CDR2 is FQNEAQ in the germline V gene (reference sequence). Here the CDR3 reads CASSSTDRVYNSPLHF. CDR3 nucleotide sequence: TGTGCCAGCAGCTCGACCGACAGGGTCTATAATTCACCCCTCCACTTT.